The source of this T cell receptor beta chain is a study of shared clonotypes between healthy human individuals. Whole-study results and caveats: Few donors restricted represented genetic and exposure-history diversity. Between a few donors, naive CD4 clonotypes were shared at a level of approximately 5%. Donor clonotype sharing was expected to depend on sequencing depth. The study generally estimated greater richness for naive than memory subsets.

In regard to this clone: The antigen is undetermined.

Produced via immunoSEQ multiplex PCR; TCRdb's table is partial and in-frame only. The repertoire has 500,000 or so clones, roughly 95% of them found once; the top ten carry about 0.06%. The V end was cut by 7 bases, the J end by 0 bases, with 9 bases between. This CDR3 contains 14 residues. In germline, CDR1 is MDHEN, CDR2 SYDVKM. Sequences were obtained from naive CD4+ T cells sorted from blood. Subset of the sample: CD45RA+ positively selected. This TCR was recovered from a woman in her twenties or thirties in good health. The V call is TRBV28, the J call TRBJ1-4; D not resolved. In nucleotides, the CDR3 is TGTGCCAGCACCTCTCCTGCAACTAATGAAAAACTGTTTTTT. It codes for CASTSPATNEKLFF.